This T cell receptor (beta chain) originates from a study of blood T cell repertoires in COVID-19. Study context: COVID-19 samples collected from the United States, Italy and Spain covered acute and convalescent phases.

Study processing details: Quantification of nucleated cells was approximated via reference gene primer amplification. Here immunoSEQ multiplex PCR was the method, and the copy in TCRdb shows in-frame clones only, minus some. The DNA was the basis for D and trimming; V, J and clone size are from that table. This table has 65,000 to 90,000 clones, about 80% appearing once. Germline V lookup: CDR1 SQVTM, CDR2 ANQGSEA. The junction had 10 bases not matched to a gene; V was cut back by 6 bases and J by 1 base. The CDR3 runs 18 residues. The chain recombines TRBV29-1 with TRBJ2-3; 16 bases map to TRBD2. The clonotype comes from a human donor in a cohort sampled during active COVID-19. Specimen: peripheral blood. The CDR3 coding sequence is TGCAGCGTCCCCGGGACTAGCGGGGGGGCGGGGGGCACAGATACGCAGTATTTT. Its protein is CSVPGTSGGAGGTDTQYF.